The 22 T cell receptor beta chains below come from one sample, sequenced in a study of OX40 agonist ivuxolimab in advanced cancers. Sequencing was performed with immunoSEQ multiplex PCR; in TCRdb, only in-frame clones are kept and a portion is missing. This table has 60,000 to 90,000 clones, roughly 90% appearing once. Sequencing was performed on CD4+ or CD8+ T cells sorted from blood, taken in a trial of the OX40 agonist ivuxolimab. Receptors originate from an adult with an advanced solid tumor such as melanoma, head and neck, liver or kidney cancer.

This clone was detected only a few times. The J gene is TRBJ2-1, the V gene TRBV11-2, with 8 bases that match TRBD1. Germline V gene lookup returns CDR1 SGHAT and CDR2 FQNNGV. This CDR3 is 13 amino acids long. Trimming removed 5 bases from V and 7 bases from J; junction bases left unmatched: 4. Here the CDR3 reads CASSTRTGNEQFF. CDR3 nucleotides: TGTGCCAGCAGCACACGGACAGGGAATGAGCAGTTCTTC.

The rearrangement links TRBV19 to TRBJ1-2; D call uncertain. CDR1 and CDR2 from the germline V gene are LNHDA and SQIVND (reference sequence). V gave up 3 bases and J gave up 4 bases, with 6 bases separating them. The length of the CDR3 is 12 residues. The CDR3 reads CASSIEGYGYTF. CDR3 nucleotide sequence: TGTGCCAGTAGTATCGAGGGCTATGGCTACACCTTC.

This chain connects TRBV6-1 to TRBJ2-7, with 8 bases matching TRBD1. The CDR3 is 16 amino acids. The ends lost 2 bases at V and 4 bases at J; junction bases unmatched: 10. Germline V lookup: CDR1 MNHNS, CDR2 SASEGT. DNA of the CDR3: TGTGCCAGCAGTGAAACCTGGACAGGGCTTTCATACGAGCAGTACTTC. Translation gives CASSETWTGLSYEQYF.

This chain connects TRBV7-9 to TRBJ1-2; possibly TRBD1 for D (6 bases). The CDR3 totals 14 residues. Trimming removed 4 bases from V and 3 bases from J, with 12 bases in between. Germline CDR1 reads SEHNR; CDR2 reads FQNEAQ (reference sequence). This CDR3 is CASSSADRYYGYTF. In DNA form, the CDR3 reads TGTGCCAGCAGCTCAGCGGACAGATACTATGGCTACACCTTC.

The chain joins TRBV7-9 to TRBJ2-7, with D possibly being TRBD1 or TRBD2 (5 bases each). V lost 1 base to trimming and J lost 0 bases, with 13 bases between them. The germline V gene encodes CDR1 SEHNR and CDR2 FQNEAQ (reference sequence). The CDR3 runs to 16 residues. The CDR3 DNA is TGTGCCAGCAGCTTAGGGCAGACAGCGGCCTCCTACGAGCAGTACTTC. Protein sequence: CASSLGQTAASYEQYF.

The V and J genes are TRBV28 and TRBJ2-1, with 7 bases aligning to TRBD2. This CDR3 is built from 14 residues. V shed 7 bases, J shed 7 bases, and the junction held 10 bases outside the gene matches. Germline V gene sequence: CDR1 MDHEN, CDR2 SYDVKM. In DNA, the CDR3 is TGTGCCAGCACCCAGGGCGGGAGAAGAAATGAGCAGTTCTTC. As protein: CASTQGGRRNEQFF.

J is TRBJ2-3 and V is TRBV28, with D perhaps assigned TRBD1 or TRBD2 (5 bases each). Per the germline V gene, CDR1 is MDHEN and CDR2 is SYDVKM. This CDR3 is built from 15 residues. Trimming pared 6 bases from V and 3 bases from J, leaving 16 bases between. CDR3 sequence (DNA): TGTGCCAGCAGATCCTACGAGGGGCGGACAGATACGCAGTATTTT. This codes for CASRSYEGRTDTQYF.

This clone has only one observation. The chain is built from TRBV6-1 and TRBJ1-1, with D perhaps TRBD1 (6 bases). The V end lost 7 bases, the J end lost 2 bases, and 11 bases lay between the germline ends. This CDR3 contains 13 residues. The germline V gene has CDR1 MNHNS and CDR2 SASEGT. CDR3 coding DNA: TGTGCCAGCAAGGGGGGGATTAACACTGAAGCTTTCTTT. Its translation is CASKGGINTEAFF.

This clone was seen only a few times. The chain joins TRBV7-8 to TRBJ2-1; 7 nucleotides line up with TRBD2. CDR3 size: 17 residues. CDR1 and CDR2 from the germline V gene are SGHVS and FQNEAQ. The ends lost 5 bases at V and 7 bases at J; junction bases unmatched: 17. The CDR3 loop is CASSPGPTAGARNEQFF. The CDR3 nucleotides read TGTGCCAGCAGCCCCGGTCCGACGGCGGGAGCCAGGAATGAGCAGTTCTTC.

The J gene is TRBJ1-1, the V gene TRBV7-9; TRBD1 is a possible D gene (5 bases). Per the germline V gene, CDR1 is SEHNR and CDR2 is FQNEAQ (reference sequence). The germline V and J ends were trimmed by 5 bases and 2 bases, with 9 bases remaining between them. The CDR3 extends over 13 amino acids. The CDR3 region is CASSQGPNTEAFF. CDR3 nucleotides: TGTGCCAGCAGCCAGGGACCTAACACTGAAGCTTTCTTT.

V gene TRBV5-6 combines with J gene TRBJ1-1; D is unclear. The CDR3 length is 17 residues. In germline, CDR1 is SGHDT, CDR2 YYEEEE. Trimming shortened V by 4 bases and J by 8 bases, and 27 bases separated the two germline ends. Here the CDR3 reads CASSRLVGNKGPSEAFF. CDR3 nucleotide sequence: TGTGCCAGCAGCCGACTTGTGGGGAACAAGGGTCCCTCGGAAGCTTTCTTT.

The V gene is TRBV28, the J gene TRBJ2-7; D ambiguous. This CDR3 is 15 amino acids long. Trimming took 5 bases from V and 4 from J, leaving 18 bases between them. In germline, CDR1 is MDHEN, CDR2 SYDVKM. CDR3: CASSLRSPILYEQYF. Written as DNA, the CDR3 is TGTGCCAGCAGTCTCCGGTCCCCAATACTATACGAGCAGTACTTC.

The V call is TRBV28, the J call TRBJ1-1; no clear D. The length of the CDR3 is 16 residues. Germline CDR1 is MDHEN and CDR2 is SYDVKM. With 7 bases removed from V and 10 bases from J, the gap between germline ends came to 28 bases. The CDR3 loop reads CASNPLFGRASKRAFF. The CDR3 bases are TGTGCCAGCAACCCCCTCTTTGGCCGGGCCTCGAAGCGAGCTTTCTTT.

The gene calls are TRBV28 and TRBJ2-5; D is tentatively TRBD1 or TRBD2 (7 bases each). The V gene lost 2 bases and the J gene lost 5 bases, with 12 bases spanning the gap. Germline-derived CDR1 and CDR2 are MDHEN and SYDVKM. This CDR3 comprises 14 residues. CDR3 sequence reads: CASSLPQGGETQYF. The DNA for the CDR3 is TGTGCCAGCAGTTTACCCCAGGGGGGGGAGACCCAGTACTTC.

The gene calls are TRBV7-2 and TRBJ2-1, with TRBD1 matching over 12 bases. The germline V gene has CDR1 SGHTA and CDR2 FQGNSA. The J segment lost 5 bases and the V segment lost 4 bases, leaving 3 bases of the junction unmatched. The CDR3 contains 15 residues. In DNA form, the CDR3 reads TGTGCCAGCAGCTGGGACAGGGGGCAAAACAATGAGCAGTTCTTC. It is translated as CASSWDRGQNNEQFF.

This chain links TRBV27 with TRBJ2-2; D possibly matches TRBD1 or TRBD2 (5 bases each). The CDR3 contains 13 residues. V was clipped by 4 bases and J by 5 bases, with 8 bases between them. The V gene's germline CDR1 is MNHEY and CDR2 SMNVEV (reference sequence). The CDR3, as DNA: TGTGCCAGCAGTTACGGGGCTACCGGGGAGCTGTTTTTT. It specifies CASSYGATGELFF.

V and J are TRBV7-9 and TRBJ2-3; possibly TRBD1 or TRBD2 for D (6 bases each). CDR1 and CDR2 (germline): SEHNR, FQNEAQ (reference sequence). This CDR3 region has 16 residues. Trimming took 5 bases from V and 1 from J, leaving 16 bases between them. The CDR3 here is CASSRGAAGGTDTQYF. The CDR3 DNA is TGTGCCAGCAGCCGCGGGGCGGCAGGGGGCACAGATACGCAGTATTTT.

This clone was counted a few times. The J gene is TRBJ1-1, the V gene TRBV18; D is possibly TRBD1 (5 bases). Germline CDR1 and CDR2: KGHSH and LQKENI. The CDR3 runs 16 residues. The V end was cut by 0 bases, the J end by 1 base, with 12 bases between. In DNA form, the CDR3 reads TGTGCCAGCTCACCACCCTCGGCCGGGGGGAACACTGAAGCTTTCTTT. Its translation: CASSPPSAGGNTEAFF.

The chain carries TRBV5-6 and TRBJ2-1, with D perhaps TRBD2 (7 bases). Germline CDR1 reads SGHDT; CDR2 reads YYEEEE. V shed 2 bases and J shed 7 bases, with 16 bases lying between them. CDR3 length: 15 residues. In DNA, the CDR3 is TGTGCCAGCAGCTTTGGGGGGGGCCGTGGTAATGAGCAGTTCTTC. It encodes CASSFGGGRGNEQFF.

This chain links TRBV25-1 with TRBJ2-2, with D hard to call. V dropped 3 bases and J dropped 3 bases, with 11 bases sitting between them. The CDR3 has 15 residues. Per the germline V gene, CDR1 is MGHDK and CDR2 is SYGVNS. CDR3 in DNA: TGTGCCAGCAGTGATGAGAGACAACACACCGGGGAGCTGTTTTTT. This sequence encodes CASSDERQHTGELFF.

The rearrangement links TRBV10-2 to TRBJ2-1; TRBD1 is a possible D gene (5 bases). V was trimmed by 2 bases and J by 13 bases, leaving 9 bases between them. CDR1 WSHSY and CDR2 SAAADI come from the germline V gene. The CDR3 runs 11 residues. Here the CDR3 reads CASSEDRSQFF. CDR3 in DNA: TGCGCCAGCAGTGAGGACAGAAGTCAGTTCTTC.

In its sample, this clone was seen once. V gene TRBV7-2 combines with J gene TRBJ1-2; unclear D gene. Germline CDR1 SGHTA, CDR2 FQGNSA. The CDR3 runs to 16 residues. V was clipped by 0 bases and J by 4 bases, with 15 bases between them. CDR3: CASSLARSDGSYGYTF. CDR3 bases: TGTGCCAGCAGCTTAGCACGGAGTGACGGCTCCTATGGCTACACCTTC.